The rows below give T cell receptor beta chains drawn from one sample of a study of blood T cell repertoires in COVID-19. Produced via immunoSEQ multiplex PCR; TCRdb's table is partial and in-frame only. The sample lists fewer than 200,000 clones, roughly 80% occurring once. Sequences were obtained from peripheral blood. The receptor set was obtained from a human donor in a cohort sampled during active COVID-19. The CDR3 runs from the conserved cysteine through the conserved F or W. Fields, in order: J gene, clone size, D gene, V gene, CDR3 protein, CDR3 DNA. A D gene is named only where the DNA matches it firmly. Only part of the rows carry a size: once, few, many, or a class if the clone is expanded.

TRBJ1-5 few TRBD1 TRBV6-5 CASSRQGAQPQHF TGTGCCAGCAGTCGACAGGGGGCTCAGCCCCAGCATTTT
TRBJ1-2 - TRBD1 TRBV6-2/TRBV6-3 CASNPWDRQYYGYTF TGTGCCAGCAACCCCTGGGACAGGCAATACTATGGCTACACCTTC
TRBJ2-2 - TRBD2 TRBV11-2 CASSGLAGLTGELFF TGTGCCAGCAGCGGCTTAGCGGGGCTCACCGGGGAGCTGTTTTTT
TRBJ1-2 - TRBD1 TRBV20-1 CSASTQGEGGYTF TGCAGTGCTAGTACACAGGGGGAAGGAGGCTACACCTTC
TRBJ1-6 - TRBD1 TRBV7-9 CASSLDTGDNSPLHF TGTGCCAGCAGCTTAGATACAGGGGACAATTCACCCCTCCACTTT
TRBJ2-7 - TRBD1 TRBV15 CATSRGPLQGNEQYF TGTGCCACCAGCAGAGGGCCATTACAGGGGAACGAGCAGTACTTC
TRBJ2-7 - - TRBV19 CASSIGVTEQYF TGTGCCAGTAGTATCGGAGTGACCGAGCAGTACTTC
TRBJ1-6 - TRBD1 TRBV7-9 CASSSQGALGNSPLHF TGTGCCAGCAGCTCACAGGGGGCCCTGGGGAATTCACCCCTCCACTTT
TRBJ1-4 - TRBD1 TRBV7-9 CASSQETGVFF TGTGCCAGCAGTCAGGAAACAGGGGTGTTTTTT
TRBJ1-1 once - TRBV12-3/TRBV12-4 CASSPPTEAFF TGTGCCAGCAGTCCCCCTACTGAAGCTTTCTTT
TRBJ2-6 - - TRBV23-1 CASSQDRLSRPSGANVLTF TGCGCCAGCAGTCAAGACAGATTATCCCGACCTTCTGGGGCCAACGTCCTGACTTTC
TRBJ1-4 - - TRBV12-5 CASGLNKQVENEKLFF TGTGCTAGTGGTTTGAATAAACAGGTGGAGAATGAAAAACTGTTTTTT
TRBJ2-7 - - TRBV28 CASSPERSLSYEQYF TGTGCCAGCAGTCCCGAAAGGAGCCTCTCCTACGAGCAGTACTTC
TRBJ2-5 - TRBD1 TRBV3-1/TRBV3-2 CASSREGGLETQYF TGTGCCAGCAGCAGAGAAGGGGGCTTGGAGACCCAGTACTTC
TRBJ2-2 - - TRBV7-9 CASSAVAGRNGELFF TGTGCCAGCAGCGCCGTGGCAGGGAGGAACGGGGAGCTGTTTTTT
TRBJ1-1 few - TRBV10-1 CASRSLNTEAFF TGCGCCAGCAGATCTTTGAACACTGAAGCTTTCTTT
TRBJ1-6 - - TRBV18 CASSPQGSENSPLHF TGTGCCAGCTCACCACAGGGTAGCGAGAATTCACCCCTCCACTTT
TRBJ2-7 - TRBD2 TRBV5-1 CASSPGLAAYEQYF TGCGCCAGCAGCCCCGGACTAGCGGCCTACGAGCAGTACTTC
TRBJ2-7 - TRBD2 TRBV25-1 CASSEYSSGARYEQYF TGTGCCAGCAGTGAATACTCTAGCGGGGCCCGATACGAGCAGTACTTC
TRBJ1-4 few - TRBV7-2 CASSTEANEKLFF TGTGCCAGCAGCACGGAGGCTAATGAAAAACTGTTTTTT
TRBJ2-4 - - TRBV3-1/TRBV3-2 CASSQEDREANIQYF TGTGCCAGCAGCCAAGAAGACAGGGAGGCAAACATTCAGTACTTC
TRBJ1-5 - TRBD1 TRBV3-1/TRBV3-2 CASRPSFGTGGDQPQHF TGTGCCAGCAGGCCATCCTTCGGGACAGGGGGTGATCAGCCCCAGCATTTT
TRBJ1-1 - TRBD1 TRBV6-6 CASSYLRPGTGSEAFF TGTGCCAGCAGTTACCTCCGTCCCGGGACAGGGTCTGAAGCTTTCTTT
TRBJ2-7 few - TRBV6-5 CASRVSVAYEQYF TGTGCCAGCAGGGTCTCAGTAGCTTACGAGCAGTACTTC
TRBJ1-6 - TRBD1 TRBV7-2 CASSLATGANSPLHF TGTGCCAGCAGCTTAGCGACAGGGGCCAATTCACCCCTCCACTTT
TRBJ1-2 - TRBD1 TRBV5-4 CASSSPGDRASYGYTF TGTGCCAGCAGCTCCCCCGGTGACAGGGCGTCCTATGGCTACACCTTC
TRBJ1-2 few - TRBV28 CASSPPFGPVLHYGYTF TGTGCCAGCAGTCCCCCCTTTGGCCCAGTACTACACTATGGCTACACCTTC
TRBJ1-2 - - TRBV7-9 CASSPDTKTGYTF TGTGCCAGCAGCCCCGACACGAAGACTGGCTACACCTTC
TRBJ2-3 - TRBD2 TRBV3-1/TRBV3-2 CASSQETGLAGGFDTQYF TGTGCCAGCAGCCAAGAAACGGGACTAGCGGGGGGGTTTGATACGCAGTATTTT
TRBJ1-2 - TRBD1 TRBV18 CASSVGQDIGGGYTF TGTGCCAGCTCAGTAGGACAGGACATCGGAGGTGGCTACACCTTC
TRBJ1-6 few TRBD1 TRBV29-1 CSVADRGSPLHF TGCAGCGTTGCGGACAGGGGCTCACCCCTCCACTTT
TRBJ2-1 - TRBD2 TRBV19 CASSMSPSGRDEQFF TGTGCCAGTAGTATGTCTCCTAGCGGGAGAGATGAGCAGTTCTTC
TRBJ2-3 - TRBD1 TRBV3-1/TRBV3-2 CASSTTGGKTDTQYF TGTGCCAGCAGCACGACAGGGGGTAAGACAGATACGCAGTATTTT
TRBJ1-5 - TRBD1 TRBV2 CASSADRATNQPQHF TGTGCCAGCAGCGCCGACAGGGCTACTAATCAGCCCCAGCATTTT
TRBJ1-4 - TRBD1 TRBV2 CASTPGTGTNEKLFF TGTGCCAGCACCCCGGGGACAGGGACTAATGAAAAACTGTTTTTT
TRBJ1-4 once - TRBV15 CATSRPGERLFF TGTGCCACCAGCAGACCGGGGGAAAGACTGTTTTTT
TRBJ2-2 - - TRBV7-3 CASSAGQSYTGELFF TGTGCCAGCAGCGCCGGACAGAGTTACACCGGGGAGCTGTTTTTT
TRBJ1-2 - TRBD1 TRBV5-4 CASSPDRNYGYTF TGTGCCAGCAGCCCGGACAGGAACTATGGCTACACCTTC
TRBJ1-4 - - TRBV7-2 CASSLRVTNEKLFF TGTGCCAGCAGCTTGCGGGTAACTAATGAAAAACTGTTTTTT
TRBJ1-1 - - TRBV10-2 CASSAGEGKKAFF TGCGCCAGCAGTGCTGGGGAGGGGAAGAAAGCTTTCTTT
TRBJ2-7 once TRBD2 TRBV4-1 CASSPRLAGDYEQYF TGCGCCAGCAGCCCCCGACTAGCGGGAGACTACGAGCAGTACTTC
TRBJ2-7 - TRBD1 TRBV19 CASSRGQGAQEQYF TGTGCCAGTAGTAGGGGGCAGGGGGCTCAAGAGCAGTACTTC
TRBJ2-7 - - TRBV3-1/TRBV3-2 CASSQGPTSSYEQYF TGTGCCAGCAGCCAAGGCCCTACTAGCAGTTACGAGCAGTACTTC
TRBJ2-5 - - TRBV7-9 CASSLTRGQETQYF TGTGCCAGCAGCTTAACCCGGGGGCAAGAGACCCAGTACTTC
TRBJ1-6 - TRBD1 TRBV7-9 CASSPGQGLTSSYNSPLHF TGTGCCAGCAGTCCCGGACAGGGACTAACTAGCTCCTATAATTCACCCCTCCACTTT
TRBJ2-3 - - TRBV21-1 CASSTNPGQGLSTDTQYF TGTGCCAGCAGCACCAATCCCGGACAGGGACTAAGCACAGATACGCAGTATTTT
TRBJ1-1 - - TRBV7-9 CASSFMNTEAFF TGTGCCAGCAGCTTCATGAACACTGAAGCTTTCTTT
TRBJ2-7 - TRBD1 TRBV6-2/TRBV6-3 CASSSTYRGPYEQYF TGTGCCAGCAGTTCCACCTACAGGGGTCCCTACGAGCAGTACTTC
TRBJ1-1 - TRBD1 TRBV5-6 CASSLGTGDEAFF TGTGCCAGCAGCTTGGGGACAGGGGATGAAGCTTTCTTT
TRBJ2-7 - - TRBV12-3/TRBV12-4 CASSRQALYEQYF TGTGCCAGCAGTCGACAGGCGCTCTACGAGCAGTACTTC
TRBJ2-1 - TRBD2 TRBV6-4 CASSDRLAGGDEQFF TGTGCCAGCAGTGATCGGCTAGCGGGAGGTGATGAGCAGTTCTTC